The 23 T cell receptor beta chains presented below share a single source sample, sequenced in a study of shared clonotypes between healthy human individuals. Naive CD8 cells comprised CD45RO-negative, CCR7-positively selected cells, excluding terminally differentiated effector memory CD45RA+ cells. The protocol was immunoSEQ multiplex PCR, while the TCRdb copy is restricted to in-frame clones and leaves out a portion. This sample has millions of clones, with roughly 94% found just once. Material for sequencing was naive CD8+ T cells sorted from blood. These receptors all stem from a man between 18 and 35 years old in good health.

The chain carries TRBV30 and TRBJ1-5, with D unresolved. This CDR3 comprises 14 residues. Germline lookup yields CDR1 GTSNPN and CDR2 SVGIG (reference sequence). V lost 0 bases to trimming and J lost 5 bases, with 11 bases between them. In nucleotides, the CDR3 is TGTGCCTGGAGTGTATCTCTCTTAGATCAGCCCCAGCATTTT. It translates to CAWSVSLLDQPQHF.

This clone has just one count. The chain employs TRBV6-5 and TRBJ1-3; D remains ambiguous. The germline CDR1 and CDR2 sequences are MNHEY and SVGAGI. Trimming took off 2 bases at V and 3 bases at J, with 8 bases between the two ends. The CDR3 is 14 residues long. CDR3 region: CASSYTGVGNTIYF. CDR3 DNA: TGTGCCAGCAGTTACACCGGGGTTGGAAACACCATATATTTT.

The V gene is TRBV4-3, the J gene TRBJ2-1; D remains unclear. Germline values: CDR1 LGHNA, CDR2 YSLEER. Trimming took off 3 bases at V and 4 bases at J, with 19 bases between the two ends. CDR3 length: 17 residues. The CDR3 is CASSHHDISVEYNEQFF. As DNA, the CDR3 is TGCGCCAGCAGCCACCACGACATCTCCGTAGAGTACAATGAGCAGTTCTTC.

The V and J genes are TRBV10-3 and TRBJ1-1; D gene ambiguous. V dropped 0 bases and J dropped 4 bases, with 12 bases sitting between them. The CDR3 contains 15 residues. Germline V CDR1 and CDR2: ENHRY, SYGVKD. This chain's CDR3 is CAISESQTASTEAFF. The CDR3 bases are TGTGCCATCAGTGAGTCACAGACGGCTAGCACTGAAGCTTTCTTT.

V is TRBV7-9 and J is TRBJ1-1; tentatively, D is TRBD1 (6 bases). Germline lookup yields CDR1 SEHNR and CDR2 FQNEAQ (reference sequence). There are 14 residues in the CDR3. V lost 1 base and J lost 11, with 17 bases in between. The CDR3 protein is CASSLVDRTPAAFF. The DNA for the CDR3 is TGTGCCAGCAGCTTAGTCGACAGGACTCCCGCGGCTTTCTTT.

The J gene is TRBJ2-6, the V gene TRBV27, with 11 bases fitting TRBD2. The CDR3 contains 18 residues. The germline V gene has CDR1 MNHEY and CDR2 SMNVEV (reference sequence). With V trimmed by 4 bases and J by 2 bases, 7 bases remained unmatched. The CDR3 region is CASSSPVAGGPGANVLTF. The CDR3 coding sequence is TGTGCCAGCAGTTCCCCGGTAGCGGGAGGGCCTGGGGCCAACGTCCTGACTTTC.

The chain is built from TRBV10-1 and TRBJ2-5; perhaps TRBD1 as D (6 bases). Germline V gene lookup returns CDR1 WNHNN and CDR2 SYGVQD (reference sequence). The CDR3 has 14 residues. V lost 5 bases and J lost 2, with 12 bases in between. CDR3 nucleotide sequence: TGCGCCAGCAGTAAGACAGGCGTTCAAGAGACCCAGTACTTC. Translated: CASSKTGVQETQYF.

CDR3 DNA: TGTGCCAGCAGCTTAGAGGAGGCGGGGGATCAGCCCCAGCATTTT. Amino acid sequence: CASSLEEAGDQPQHF. This rearrangement joins TRBV7-2 to TRBJ1-5, with D perhaps matching TRBD1 (5 bases). Germline assignment: CDR1 SGHTA and CDR2 FQGNSA. V lost 1 base, J lost 5 bases, and 12 bases lay in between. The CDR3 is 15 residues long.

The genes are TRBV5-1 and TRBJ2-5; D is uncertain. Germline V gives CDR1 SGHRS, CDR2 YFSETQ. V was pared by 1 base and J by 2 bases, with 15 bases between. This CDR3 has 16 residues. The DNA of the CDR3 is TGCGCCAGCAGCTTGTGGCCTAGACACGAGCAAGAGACCCAGTACTTC. Translated, it gives CASSLWPRHEQETQYF.

The V and J genes are TRBV19 and TRBJ1-1; D is ambiguous. The ends were cut back, 4 bases at V and 6 bases at J, with 12 bases in the middle. Germline CDR1 is LNHDA and CDR2 is SQIVND (reference sequence). The CDR3 is made up of 13 amino acids. CDR3 coding DNA: TGTGCCAGTAGTACCCCCTGGACCCCTGAAGCTTTCTTT. Its translation: CASSTPWTPEAFF.

This rearrangement joins TRBV29-1 to TRBJ2-7, with D tentatively TRBD1 (6 bases). Trimming took off 6 bases at V and 4 bases at J, with 16 bases between the two ends. CDR3 length: 13 residues. CDR1 and CDR2 (germline): SQVTM, ANQGSEA. The CDR3: CSVEPKDSYEQYF. CDR3 DNA: TGCAGCGTGGAACCAAAGGACAGTTACGAGCAGTACTTC.

This clone was observed a single time. Here the CDR3 DNA reads TGTGCCAGCAGATTGACAGGGAGCTCCTACAATGAGCAGTTCTTC. As protein: CASRLTGSSYNEQFF. This chain links TRBV27 with TRBJ2-1, with 7 positions matching TRBD1. Per the germline V gene, CDR1 is MNHEY and CDR2 is SMNVEV (reference sequence). This CDR3 comprises 15 residues. The junction had 5 bases not matched to a gene; V was cut back by 6 bases and J by 0 bases.

The chain couples TRBV7-8 to TRBJ2-3, with D uncertain. Trimming left V 1 base short and J 0 bases short, with 5 bases between. Germline values: CDR1 SGHVS, CDR2 FQNEAQ. This CDR3 has 14 residues. The CDR3 region is CASSLVGSTDTQYF. The CDR3 DNA follows: TGTGCCAGCAGCTTAGTGGGTAGCACAGATACGCAGTATTTT.

In this sample, this clone turned up once. V and J are TRBV5-6 and TRBJ2-3; 10 bases map to TRBD2. Per the germline V gene, CDR1 is SGHDT and CDR2 is YYEEEE. The CDR3 sequence is 15 residues long. The V gene end was trimmed by 1 base and the J gene end by 3 bases; junction bases not matched to a gene: 2. CDR3 nucleotides: TGTGCCAGCAGCTTGAGGACTAGCGGTACAGATACGCAGTATTTT. It codes for CASSLRTSGTDTQYF.

The rearrangement joins TRBV4-1 to TRBJ2-3; 8 bases agree with TRBD2. The CDR3 contains 17 residues. Germline values: CDR1 MGHRA, CDR2 YSYEKL. The V gene end was trimmed by 0 bases and the J gene end by 3 bases; junction bases not matched to a gene: 8. CDR3 sequence reads: CASSQETSERRTDTQYF. The CDR3 DNA reads TGCGCCAGCAGCCAAGAGACTAGCGAACGAAGGACAGATACGCAGTATTTT.

The gene calls are TRBV7-3 and TRBJ2-3; 13 bases agree with TRBD2. CDR3 length: 14 residues. Germline CDR1 reads SGHTA; CDR2 reads FQGTGA. V was pared by 6 bases and J by 6 bases, with 3 bases of the junction left unmatched. Written as DNA, the CDR3 is TGTGCCAGCAGTTCGACTAGCGGGGGGGATACGCAGTATTTT. Its protein product is CASSSTSGGDTQYF.

The chain carries TRBV4-3 and TRBJ2-1; TRBD2 agrees at 12 bases. V lost 0 bases, J lost 2 bases, and 11 bases stayed unmatched. The CDR3 runs 20 residues. Germline lookup yields CDR1 LGHNA and CDR2 YSLEER. CDR3 in amino acids: CASSQDGELAGGPPYNEQFF. The DNA for the CDR3 is TGCGCCAGCAGCCAAGATGGGGAACTAGCGGGAGGTCCACCCTACAATGAGCAGTTCTTC.

The chain employs TRBV27 and TRBJ2-7; a possible D gene is TRBD1 (5 bases). From germline, CDR1 is MNHEY and CDR2 SMNVEV (reference sequence). The CDR3 has 14 residues. Trimming removed 5 bases from V and 3 bases from J, with 14 bases in between. The CDR3 region is CASSASGQRYEQYF. The DNA of the CDR3 is TGTGCCAGCAGTGCCTCCGGACAACGCTACGAGCAGTACTTC.

The chain carries TRBV5-6 and TRBJ2-7; D possibly corresponds to TRBD1 (5 bases). V was cut by 1 base and J by 4 bases, with 15 bases left in between. CDR1 SGHDT and CDR2 YYEEEE come from the germline V gene. The CDR3 extends over 15 amino acids. The CDR3 coding sequence is TGTGCCAGCAGCTTGATTTCAGGGTTTCGATACGAGCAGTACTTC. It codes for CASSLISGFRYEQYF. The full variable domain, with the rest looked up from reference TRBV5-6 and TRBJ2-7, is DAGVTQSPTHLIKTRGQQVTLRCSPKSGHDTVSWYQQALGQGPQFIFQYYEEEERQRGNFPDRFSGHQFPNYSSELNVNALLLGDSALYLCASSLISGFRYEQYFGPGTRLTVT.

This clone has just one count. The V and J genes are TRBV6-1 and TRBJ1-5, with TRBD1 as a possible D gene (6 bases). Trimming stripped 6 bases from V and 3 bases from J, with 12 bases between. This CDR3 is 14 amino acids long. CDR1 MNHNS and CDR2 SASEGT come from the germline V gene. CDR3 DNA: TGTGCCAGCAGCATAGGACAGTCCAATCAGCCCCAGCATTTT. This encodes CASSIGQSNQPQHF.

The CDR3 DNA is TGTGCCAGCAGCTCACCCGTAGGGGTAGCGGACGAGCAGTACTTC. It specifies CASSSPVGVADEQYF. The chain carries TRBV7-9 and TRBJ2-7; TRBD2 is a possible D gene (6 bases). Germline-derived CDR1 and CDR2 are SEHNR and FQNEAQ (reference sequence). V lost 4 bases to trimming and J lost 5 bases, with 18 bases between them. The CDR3 length is 15 residues. Combining the CDR3 with reference TRBV7-9 and TRBJ2-7 gives the whole variable domain DTGVSQNPRHKITKRGQNVTFRCDPISEHNRLYWYRQTLGQGPEFLTYFQNEAQLEKSRLLSDRFSAERPKGSFSTLEIQRTEQGDSAMYLCASSSPVGVADEQYFGPGTRLTVT.

J is TRBJ2-3 and V is TRBV28; 13 nucleotides line up with TRBD2. There are 14 residues in the CDR3. Looked up from germline, CDR1 is MDHEN and CDR2 is SYDVKM. V gave up 5 bases and J gave up 7 bases; unmatched junction bases: 3. The CDR3 DNA reads TGTGCCAGCAGTGGACTAGCGGGGGACTATACGCAGTATTTT. Its protein is CASSGLAGDYTQYF.

V and J are TRBV7-9 and TRBJ2-2, with D unresolved. The CDR3 runs 15 residues. With 5 bases removed from V and 3 bases from J, the gap between germline ends came to 13 bases. The germline V gene encodes CDR1 SEHNR and CDR2 FQNEAQ (reference sequence). This CDR3 is CASSLRSYDTGELFF. CDR3 sequence (DNA): TGTGCCAGCAGCCTCCGTAGCTACGACACCGGGGAGCTGTTTTTT.